Below are 8 T cell receptor beta chains sequenced from a single sample in a study of shared clonotypes between healthy human individuals (dated by TCRdb to 2018 to 2021). CD8 naive samples were obtained by positive selection for CCR7 among CD45RO-negative cells, yielding a CD45RA+CCR7+ population from which TemRA cells were excluded. Library preparation was by the immunoSEQ multiplex PCR assay. Entries here come from immuneACCESS through TCRdb and include only in-frame sequences with V and J called. Some clones fail to appear in such tables; in the studies checked, an unresolved V gene covers under half of the shortfall, and the cause of the remainder is unknown. The sample table holds around 2,000,000 clones, of which 85% to 95% were seen once. In total, the top ten clones hold over 1.5% of the sample. Sequences were obtained from naive CD8+ T cells from PBMCs. The cell subset or site label on this specimen signifies: CD45RA+CCR7+. Every receptor here comes from a man aged 18 to 35 in good health. Some clones in this sample may be carry-over from other donors' samples.

The chain is built from TRBV4-1 and TRBJ1-1; 7 bases line up with TRBD1. Looked up from germline, CDR1 is MGHRA and CDR2 is YSYEKL. The CDR3 is made up of 15 amino acids. With 3 bases clipped from V and 2 bases from J, the junction kept 6 bases outside the gene matches. As DNA, the CDR3 is TGCGCCAGCAGCCAGCGAGGGACAGTAAACACTGAAGCTTTCTTT. This gives the protein CASSQRGTVNTEAFF.

The chain employs TRBV27 and TRBJ1-2, with a possible D match to TRBD1 (5 bases). V lost 5 bases to trimming and J lost 8 bases, with 18 bases between them. Germline lookup yields CDR1 MNHEY and CDR2 SMNVEV (reference sequence). CDR3 size: 14 residues. The CDR3 bases are TGTGCCAGCAGTCCTGTCGGGGCCATGACGGGCTACACCTTC. Amino acid sequence: CASSPVGAMTGYTF.

The gene calls are TRBV5-8 and TRBJ2-4; TRBD1 is a possible D gene (5 bases). There are 15 residues in the CDR3. CDR1 and CDR2 (germline): SGHTS, YDEGEE. V lost 0 bases and J lost 9, with 16 bases in between. The DNA of the CDR3 is TGTGCCAGCAGCTTGGGGGAAACCTACAGGTCCATTCAGTACTTC. Amino acid sequence: CASSLGETYRSIQYF.

This clone was observed a single time. V usage is TRBV4-2 and J usage is TRBJ2-7, with 7 positions matching TRBD2. Germline V gives CDR1 LGHNA, CDR2 YNFKEQ. V trimming: 5 bases; J trimming: 1 base; junction bases outside the gene matches: 11. The CDR3 totals 16 residues. CDR3 sequence reads: CASSSGRGRESYEQYF. The CDR3 DNA reads as TGTGCCAGCAGCTCCGGACGGGGGAGGGAATCCTACGAGCAGTACTTC.

The V call is TRBV10-3, the J call TRBJ2-2; 9 nucleotides match TRBD2. The V gene's germline CDR1 is ENHRY and CDR2 SYGVKD. The CDR3 has 15 amino acids. V lost 7 bases to trimming and J lost 5 bases; unmatched junction nucleotides: 8. The CDR3 sequence: CAIKGSGSDTGELFF. DNA for the CDR3: TGTGCCATCAAGGGTAGCGGGAGTGATACCGGGGAGCTGTTTTTT.

This chain uses TRBV15 with TRBJ1-5; the D gene is possibly TRBD1 (5 bases). Germline CDR1 reads LNHNV; CDR2 reads YYDKDF (reference sequence). Deletions cut 0 bases from V and 5 bases from J, with 20 bases between. CDR3 size: 18 residues. CDR3 loop: CATSREELRQGPDQPQHF. In DNA form, the CDR3 reads TGTGCCACCAGCAGAGAGGAGTTGCGGCAGGGTCCAGATCAGCCCCAGCATTTT.

This sequence joins TRBV30 and TRBJ2-5; D may be TRBD1 or TRBD2 (6 bases each). Between the trimmed V and J ends, which lost 3 bases and 5 bases, there was a span of 16 bases. Germline CDR1 reads GTSNPN; CDR2 reads SVGIG (reference sequence). CDR3 length: 14 amino acids. In nucleotides, the CDR3 is TGTGCCTGGAGGTCGGGGGCGGGTTGGGAGACCCAGTACTTC. Encoded protein: CAWRSGAGWETQYF.

CDR3: CASSQVGSGEQFF. The CDR3 DNA follows: TGCGCCAGCAGCCAAGTGGGCAGCGGTGAGCAGTTCTTC. The chain links TRBV4-1 to TRBJ2-1; possible D gene TRBD2, 5 bases. Germline loops: CDR1 MGHRA, CDR2 YSYEKL. The CDR3 has 13 amino acids. Trimming left V 1 base short and J 9 bases short, with 10 bases between.